The text below deals with one TCR beta chain. Generated by immunoSEQ multiplex PCR, the TCRdb table keeps only in-frame clones and is missing some. This table has approximately 300,000 clones, about 93% appearing once. This sample stems from a study of blood T cell repertoires in COVID-19. The CDR3 has 14 residues. Germline CDR1 and CDR2: SGHKS and YYEKEE (reference sequence). Trimming took 0 bases from V and 4 from J, leaving 10 bases between them. The chain couples TRBV5-5 to TRBJ1-2; no clear D gene. The clonotype originates from a woman aged 25 to 45 with COVID-19, enrolled during active disease. The specimen sequenced was peripheral blood. CDR3 in DNA: TGTGCCAGCAGCTTGGCGCCGGTATTCTATGGCTACACCTTC. It yields the protein CASSLAPVFYGYTF.